A single sample is the source of the 2 T cell receptor beta chains below, sequenced in a study of PD-1 blockade in classical Hodgkin lymphoma. Time point of the sample: cycle 4 day 1 (C4D1), after more than 5 weeks of nivolumab. Every patient relapsed after autologous stem cell transplantation, and brentuximab vedotin exposure varied. Researchers used magnetic negative selection to pull out pure CD4+ T cells from thawed PBMCs. Measured with immunoSEQ multiplex PCR; TCRdb has only the in-frame clones, and not every one. The table has around 9,600 clones, approximately 77% seen once; the top ten hold 3.5% to 5.5%. The input for sequencing was CD4+ T cells from blood, taken before the fourth cycle of nivolumab. The receptor set was obtained from a human donor with classical Hodgkin lymphoma.

J is TRBJ1-4 and V is TRBV5-4, with 7 bases lining up with TRBD1. Germline CDR1 is SGHNT and CDR2 is YYREEE (reference sequence). CDR3 length: 15 residues. With 4 bases clipped from V and 5 bases from J, the junction kept 8 bases outside the gene matches. The CDR3 reads CASSENRGLNEKLFF. The CDR3, as DNA: TGTGCCAGCAGCGAAAACAGGGGACTCAATGAAAAACTGTTTTTT.

This chain connects TRBV28 to TRBJ1-6; D uncertain. CDR1 and CDR2 (germline): MDHEN, SYDVKM. CDR3 length: 12 amino acids. The germline V and J ends were trimmed by 7 bases and 10 bases, with 11 bases remaining between them. The CDR3 DNA sequence: TGTGCCAGCACCGAGGTTGGATCACCCCTCCACTTT. This sequence encodes CASTEVGSPLHF.